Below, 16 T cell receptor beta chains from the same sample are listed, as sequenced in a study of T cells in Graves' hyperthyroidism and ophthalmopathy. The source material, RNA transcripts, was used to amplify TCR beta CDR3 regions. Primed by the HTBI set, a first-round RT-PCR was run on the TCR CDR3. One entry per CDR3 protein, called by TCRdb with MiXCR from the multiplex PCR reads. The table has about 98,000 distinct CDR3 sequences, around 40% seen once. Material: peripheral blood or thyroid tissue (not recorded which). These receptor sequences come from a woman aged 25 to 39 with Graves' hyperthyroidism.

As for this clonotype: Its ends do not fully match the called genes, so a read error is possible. This CDR3 is CASSPNTGELYF. The DNA of the CDR3 is TGTGCCAGCAGCCCCAACACCGGGGAGCTGTACTTC. The rearrangement links TRBV7-3 to TRBJ2-7; D perhaps matches TRBD2 (5 bases). The CDR3 is 12 amino acids. Germline V gene data show CDR1 as SGHTA and CDR2 as FQGTGA.

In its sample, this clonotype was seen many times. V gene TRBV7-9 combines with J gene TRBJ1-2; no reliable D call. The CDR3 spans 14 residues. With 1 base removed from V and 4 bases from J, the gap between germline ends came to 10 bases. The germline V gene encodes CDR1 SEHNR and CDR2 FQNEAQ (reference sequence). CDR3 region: CASSLGLTGYGYTF. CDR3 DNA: TGTGCCAGCAGCTTAGGCCTAACGGGCTATGGCTACACCTTC.

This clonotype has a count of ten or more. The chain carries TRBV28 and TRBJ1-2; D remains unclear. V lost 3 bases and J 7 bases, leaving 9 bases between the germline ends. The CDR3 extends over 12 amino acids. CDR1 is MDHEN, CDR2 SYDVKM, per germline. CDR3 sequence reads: CASSFGGIGYTF. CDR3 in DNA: TGTGCCAGCAGTTTTGGAGGGATTGGCTACACCTTC.

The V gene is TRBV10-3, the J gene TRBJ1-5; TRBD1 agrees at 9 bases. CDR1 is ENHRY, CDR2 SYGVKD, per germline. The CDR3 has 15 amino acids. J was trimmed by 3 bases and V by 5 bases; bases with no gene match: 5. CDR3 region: CAISRRQGVNQPQHF. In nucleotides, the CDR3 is TGTGCCATCAGTAGGAGACAGGGGGTCAATCAGCCCCAGCATTTT.

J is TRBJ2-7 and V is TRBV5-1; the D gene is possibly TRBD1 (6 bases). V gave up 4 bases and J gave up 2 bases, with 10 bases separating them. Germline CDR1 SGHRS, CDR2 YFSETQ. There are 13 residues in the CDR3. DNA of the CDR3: TGCGCCAGCAGCACGGGACACCCCTACGAGCAGTACTTC. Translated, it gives CASSTGHPYEQYF.

CDR3 in amino acids: CSVIITGGNQPQHF. The CDR3 DNA follows: TGCAGCGTCATTATAACAGGAGGCAATCAGCCCCAGCATTTT. The chain links TRBV29-1 to TRBJ1-5; tentatively, D is TRBD1 (5 bases). The CDR3 is 14 amino acids. The germline V gene encodes CDR1 SQVTM and CDR2 ANQGSEA. V was clipped by 6 bases and J by 2 bases, with 14 bases between them.

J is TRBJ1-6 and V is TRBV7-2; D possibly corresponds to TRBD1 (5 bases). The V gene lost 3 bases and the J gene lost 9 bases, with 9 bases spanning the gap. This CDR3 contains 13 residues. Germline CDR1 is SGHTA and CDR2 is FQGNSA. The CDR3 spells CASSFSRASPLHF. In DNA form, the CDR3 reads TGTGCCAGCAGCTTTAGCAGGGCTTCACCCCTCCACTTT.

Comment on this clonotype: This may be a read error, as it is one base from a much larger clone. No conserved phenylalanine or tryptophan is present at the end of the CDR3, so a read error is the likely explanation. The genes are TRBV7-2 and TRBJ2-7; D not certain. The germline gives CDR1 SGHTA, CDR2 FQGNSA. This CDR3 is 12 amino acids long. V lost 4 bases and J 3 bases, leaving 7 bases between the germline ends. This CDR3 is CASSYPIYEQYL. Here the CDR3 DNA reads TGTGCCAGCAGCTATCCTATCTACGAGCAGTACCTC.

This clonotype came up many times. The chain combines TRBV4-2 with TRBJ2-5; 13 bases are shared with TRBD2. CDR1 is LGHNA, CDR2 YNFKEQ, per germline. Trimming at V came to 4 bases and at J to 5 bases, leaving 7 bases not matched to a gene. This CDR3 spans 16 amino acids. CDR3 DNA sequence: TGTGCCAGCAGCCGCCCGGGACTAGCGGGACGGGAGACCCAGTACTTC. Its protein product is CASSRPGLAGRETQYF.

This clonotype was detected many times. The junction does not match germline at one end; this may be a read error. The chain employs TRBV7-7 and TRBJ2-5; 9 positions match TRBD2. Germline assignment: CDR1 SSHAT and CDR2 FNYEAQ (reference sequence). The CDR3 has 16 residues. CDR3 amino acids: CASSLSLAGGEETQYF. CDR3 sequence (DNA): TGTGCTAGCAGCTTATCCCTCGCGGGAGGGGAAGAGACCCAGTACTTC. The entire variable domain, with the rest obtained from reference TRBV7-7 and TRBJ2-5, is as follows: GAGVSQSPRYKVTKRGQDVTLRCDPISSHATLYWYQQALGQGPEFLTYFNYEAQPDKSGLPSDRFSAERPEGSISTLTIQRTEQRDSAMYRCASSLSLAGGEETQYFGPGTRLLVL.

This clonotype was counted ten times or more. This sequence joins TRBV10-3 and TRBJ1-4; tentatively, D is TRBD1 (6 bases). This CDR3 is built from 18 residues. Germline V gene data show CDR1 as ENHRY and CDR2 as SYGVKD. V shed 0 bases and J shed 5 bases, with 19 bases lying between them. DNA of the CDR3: TGTGCCATCAGTGAGTCCATTATATTTGGACAGTCGAATGAAAAACTGTTTTTT. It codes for CAISESIIFGQSNEKLFF.

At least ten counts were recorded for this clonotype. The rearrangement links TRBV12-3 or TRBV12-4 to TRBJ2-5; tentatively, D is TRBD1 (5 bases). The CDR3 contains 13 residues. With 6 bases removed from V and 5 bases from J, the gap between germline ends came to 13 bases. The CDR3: CASRPGWYETQYF. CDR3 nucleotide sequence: TGTGCCAGCAGACCAGGGTGGTACGAGACCCAGTACTTC.

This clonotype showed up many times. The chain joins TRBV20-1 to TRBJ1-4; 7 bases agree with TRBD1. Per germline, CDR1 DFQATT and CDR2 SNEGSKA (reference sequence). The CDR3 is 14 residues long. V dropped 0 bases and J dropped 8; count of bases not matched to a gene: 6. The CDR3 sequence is CSARDSRGGEKLFF. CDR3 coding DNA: TGCAGTGCTAGAGATTCCAGGGGGGGCGAAAAACTGTTTTTT.

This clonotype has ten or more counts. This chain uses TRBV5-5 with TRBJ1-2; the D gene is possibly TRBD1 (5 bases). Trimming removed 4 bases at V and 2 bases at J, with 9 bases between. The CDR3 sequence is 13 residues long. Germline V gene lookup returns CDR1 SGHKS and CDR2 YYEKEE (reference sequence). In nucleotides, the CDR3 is TGTGCCAGCAGCACATACAGGAACTATGGCTACACCTTC. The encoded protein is CASSTYRNYGYTF.

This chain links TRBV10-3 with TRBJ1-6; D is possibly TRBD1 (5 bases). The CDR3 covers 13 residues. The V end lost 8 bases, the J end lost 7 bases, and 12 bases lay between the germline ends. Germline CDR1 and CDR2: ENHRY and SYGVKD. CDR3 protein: CAIVGDRNSPLHF. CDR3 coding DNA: TGTGCCATCGTAGGGGATCGCAATTCACCCCTCCACTTT.

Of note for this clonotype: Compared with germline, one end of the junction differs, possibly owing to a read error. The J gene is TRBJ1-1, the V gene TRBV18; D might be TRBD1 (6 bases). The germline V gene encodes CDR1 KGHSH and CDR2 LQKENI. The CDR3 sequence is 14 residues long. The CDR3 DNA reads TGTGCCAGCTCTCCCGACAGGTTGTGGTCTGAGGCTTTCTTT. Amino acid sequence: CASSPDRLWSEAFF.